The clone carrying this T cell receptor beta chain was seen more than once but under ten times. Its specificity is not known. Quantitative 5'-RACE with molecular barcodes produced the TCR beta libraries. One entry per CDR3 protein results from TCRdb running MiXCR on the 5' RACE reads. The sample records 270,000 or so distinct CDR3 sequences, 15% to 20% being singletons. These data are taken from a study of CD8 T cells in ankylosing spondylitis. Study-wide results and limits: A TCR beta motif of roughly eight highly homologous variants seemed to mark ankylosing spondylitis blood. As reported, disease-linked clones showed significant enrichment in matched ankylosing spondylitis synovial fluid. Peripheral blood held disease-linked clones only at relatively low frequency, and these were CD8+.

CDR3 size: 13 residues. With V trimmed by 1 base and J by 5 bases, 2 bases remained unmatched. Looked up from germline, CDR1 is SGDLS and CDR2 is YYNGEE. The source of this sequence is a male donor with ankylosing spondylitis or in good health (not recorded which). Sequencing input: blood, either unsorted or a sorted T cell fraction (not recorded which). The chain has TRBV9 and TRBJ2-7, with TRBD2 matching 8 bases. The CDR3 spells CASSVREGHEQYF. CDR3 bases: TGTGCCAGCAGCGTACGGGAGGGCCACGAGCAGTACTTC.